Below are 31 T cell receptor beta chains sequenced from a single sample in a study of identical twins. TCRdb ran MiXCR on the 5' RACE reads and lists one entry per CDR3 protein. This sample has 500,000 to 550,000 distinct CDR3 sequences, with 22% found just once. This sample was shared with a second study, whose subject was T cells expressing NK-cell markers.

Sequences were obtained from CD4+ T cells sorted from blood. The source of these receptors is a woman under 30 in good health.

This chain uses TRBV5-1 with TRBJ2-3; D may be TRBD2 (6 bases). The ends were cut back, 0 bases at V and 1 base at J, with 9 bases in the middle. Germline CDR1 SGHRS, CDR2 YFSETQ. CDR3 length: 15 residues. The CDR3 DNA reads TGCGCCAGCAGCTTGGAGATAGCGGGCACAGATACGCAGTATTTT. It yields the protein CASSLEIAGTDTQYF.

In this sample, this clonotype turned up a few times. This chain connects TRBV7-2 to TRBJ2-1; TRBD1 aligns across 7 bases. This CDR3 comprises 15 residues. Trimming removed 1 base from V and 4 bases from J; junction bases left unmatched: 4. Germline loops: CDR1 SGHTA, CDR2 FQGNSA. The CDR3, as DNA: TGTGCCAGCAGCTTAGAGGGGACAGATTACAATGAGCAGTTCTTC. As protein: CASSLEGTDYNEQFF. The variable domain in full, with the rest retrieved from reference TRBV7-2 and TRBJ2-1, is GAGVSQSPSNKVTEKGKDVELRCDPISGHTALYWYRQSLGQGLEFLIYFQGNSAPDKSGLPSDRFSAERTGGSVSTLTIQRTQQEDSAVYLCASSLEGTDYNEQFFGPGTRLTVL.

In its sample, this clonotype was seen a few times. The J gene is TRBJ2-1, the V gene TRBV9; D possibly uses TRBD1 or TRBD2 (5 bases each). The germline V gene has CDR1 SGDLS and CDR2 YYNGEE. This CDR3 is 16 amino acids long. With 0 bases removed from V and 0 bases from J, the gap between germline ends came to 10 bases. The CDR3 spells CASSVGGANSYNEQFF. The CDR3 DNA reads TGTGCCAGCAGCGTAGGAGGGGCAAACTCCTACAATGAGCAGTTCTTC.

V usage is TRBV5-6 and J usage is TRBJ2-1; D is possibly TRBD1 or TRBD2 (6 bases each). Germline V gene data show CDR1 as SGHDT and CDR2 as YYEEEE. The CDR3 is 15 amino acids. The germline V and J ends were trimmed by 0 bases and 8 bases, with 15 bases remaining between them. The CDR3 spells CASSLGGGPIYEQFF. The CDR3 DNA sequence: TGTGCCAGCAGCTTGGGAGGGGGGCCTATATATGAGCAGTTCTTC.

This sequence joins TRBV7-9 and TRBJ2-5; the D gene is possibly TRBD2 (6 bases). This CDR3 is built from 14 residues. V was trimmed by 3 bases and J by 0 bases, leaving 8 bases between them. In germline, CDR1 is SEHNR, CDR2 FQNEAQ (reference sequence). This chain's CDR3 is CASSFGGNQETQYF. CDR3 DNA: TGTGCCAGCAGCTTCGGCGGGAACCAAGAGACCCAGTACTTC.

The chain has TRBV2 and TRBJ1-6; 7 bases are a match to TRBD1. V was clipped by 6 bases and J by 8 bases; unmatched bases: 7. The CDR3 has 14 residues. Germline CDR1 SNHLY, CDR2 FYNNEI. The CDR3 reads CASSRITGDSPLHF. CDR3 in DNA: TGTGCCAGCAGCCGTATAACAGGGGATTCACCCCTCCACTTT.

The CDR3 region is CASSETGGQETQYF. The DNA for the CDR3 is TGTGCCAGCAGCGAGACGGGGGGCCAAGAGACCCAGTACTTC. The chain recombines TRBV9 with TRBJ2-5, with TRBD2 identical over 7 bases. CDR1 is SGDLS and CDR2 is YYNGEE in the germline V gene. Germline trimming cut 3 bases from V and 1 base from J; bases unmatched to any gene: 3. The length of the CDR3 is 14 residues.

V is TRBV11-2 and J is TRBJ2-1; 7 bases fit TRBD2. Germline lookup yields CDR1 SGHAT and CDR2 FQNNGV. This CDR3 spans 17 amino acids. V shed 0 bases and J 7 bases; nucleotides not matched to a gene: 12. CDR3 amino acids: CASSLEGTGGWLNEQFF. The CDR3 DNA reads TGTGCCAGCAGCTTAGAGGGGACGGGAGGATGGTTGAATGAGCAGTTCTTC. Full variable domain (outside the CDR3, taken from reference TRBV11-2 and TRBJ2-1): EAGVAQSPRYKIIEKRQSVAFWCNPISGHATLYWYQQILGQGPKLLIQFQNNGVVDDSQLPKDRFSAERLKGVDSTLKIQPAKLEDSAVYLCASSLEGTGGWLNEQFFGPGTRLTVL.

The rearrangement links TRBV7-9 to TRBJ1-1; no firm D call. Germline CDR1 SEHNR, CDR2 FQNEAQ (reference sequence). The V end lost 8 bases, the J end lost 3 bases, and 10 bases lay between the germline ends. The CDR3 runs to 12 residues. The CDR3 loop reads CASQGWHTEAFF. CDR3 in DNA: TGTGCCAGCCAAGGGTGGCACACTGAAGCTTTCTTT.

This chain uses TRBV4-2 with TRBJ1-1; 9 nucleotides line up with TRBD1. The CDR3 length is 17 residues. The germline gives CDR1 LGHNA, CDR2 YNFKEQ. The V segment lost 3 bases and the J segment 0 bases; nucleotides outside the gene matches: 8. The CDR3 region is CASSQSPGTGMNTEAFF. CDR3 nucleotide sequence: TGTGCCAGCAGCCAGTCCCCAGGGACAGGGATGAACACTGAAGCTTTCTTT.

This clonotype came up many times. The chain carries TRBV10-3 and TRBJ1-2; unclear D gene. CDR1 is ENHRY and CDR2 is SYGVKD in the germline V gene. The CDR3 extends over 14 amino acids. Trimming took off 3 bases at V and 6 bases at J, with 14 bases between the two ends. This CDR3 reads CAISEEAGRDGYTF. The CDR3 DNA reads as TGTGCCATCAGTGAAGAGGCCGGGAGGGATGGCTACACCTTC.

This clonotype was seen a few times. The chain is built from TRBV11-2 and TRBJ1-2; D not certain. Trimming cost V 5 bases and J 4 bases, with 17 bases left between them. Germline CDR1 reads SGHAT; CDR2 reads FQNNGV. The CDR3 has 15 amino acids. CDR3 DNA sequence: TGTGCCAGCAGCGCCGGGATTTCCCGCCTCTATGGCTACACCTTC. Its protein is CASSAGISRLYGYTF. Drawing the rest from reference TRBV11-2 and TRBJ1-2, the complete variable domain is EAGVAQSPRYKIIEKRQSVAFWCNPISGHATLYWYQQILGQGPKLLIQFQNNGVVDDSQLPKDRFSAERLKGVDSTLKIQPAKLEDSAVYLCASSAGISRLYGYTFGSGTRLTVV.

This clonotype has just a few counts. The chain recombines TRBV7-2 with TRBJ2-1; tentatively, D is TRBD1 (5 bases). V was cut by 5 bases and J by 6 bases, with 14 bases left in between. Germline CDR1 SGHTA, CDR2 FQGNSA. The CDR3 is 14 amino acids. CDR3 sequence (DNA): TGTGCCAGCAGCCTTACAGGCGCGACCAATGAGCAGTTCTTC. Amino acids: CASSLTGATNEQFF.

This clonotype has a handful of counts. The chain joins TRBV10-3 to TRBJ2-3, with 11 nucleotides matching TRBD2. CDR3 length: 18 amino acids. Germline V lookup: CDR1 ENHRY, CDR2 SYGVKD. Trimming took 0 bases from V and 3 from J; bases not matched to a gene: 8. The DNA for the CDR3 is TGTGCCATCAGTGAGTCATGGTCTAGCGGGAGGCAGACAGATACGCAGTATTTT. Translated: CAISESWSSGRQTDTQYF.

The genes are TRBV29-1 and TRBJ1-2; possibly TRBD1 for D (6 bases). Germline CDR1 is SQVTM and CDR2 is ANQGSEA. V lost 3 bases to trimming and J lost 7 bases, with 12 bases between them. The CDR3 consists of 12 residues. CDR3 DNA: TGCAGCGTTGATGGTCAGGGGATTGGCTACACCTTC. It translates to CSVDGQGIGYTF.

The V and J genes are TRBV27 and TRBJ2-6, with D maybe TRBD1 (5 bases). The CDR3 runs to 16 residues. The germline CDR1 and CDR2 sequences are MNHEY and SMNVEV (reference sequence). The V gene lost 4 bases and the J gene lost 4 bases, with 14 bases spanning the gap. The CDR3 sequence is CASSSHRTGGANVLTF. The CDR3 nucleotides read TGTGCCAGCAGTTCACACAGGACCGGCGGGGCCAACGTCCTGACTTTC. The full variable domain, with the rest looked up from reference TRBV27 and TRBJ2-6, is EAQVTQNPRYLITVTGKKLTVTCSQNMNHEYMSWYRQDPGLGLRQIYYSMNVEVTDKGDVPEGYKVSRKEKRNFPLILESPSPNQTSLYFCASSSHRTGGANVLTFGAGSRLTVL.

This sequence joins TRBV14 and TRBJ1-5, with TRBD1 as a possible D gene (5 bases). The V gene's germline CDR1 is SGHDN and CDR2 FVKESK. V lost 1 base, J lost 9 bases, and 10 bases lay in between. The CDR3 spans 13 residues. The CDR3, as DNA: TGTGCCAGCAGCCAAGGGGGGGGAGGGCCCCAGCATTTT. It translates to CASSQGGGGPQHF. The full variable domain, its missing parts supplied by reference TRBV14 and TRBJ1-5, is EAGVTQFPSHSVIEKGQTVTLRCDPISGHDNLYWYRRVMGKEIKFLLHFVKESKQDESGMPNNRFLAERTGGTYSTLKVQPAELEDSGVYFCASSQGGGGPQHFGDGTRLSIL.

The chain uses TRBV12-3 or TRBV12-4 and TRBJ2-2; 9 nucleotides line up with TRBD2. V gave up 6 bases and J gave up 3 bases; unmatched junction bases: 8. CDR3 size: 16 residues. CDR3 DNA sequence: TGTGCCAGCAGCCCTCAAGCGGGAGGTCACACCGGGGAGCTGTTTTTT. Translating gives CASSPQAGGHTGELFF.

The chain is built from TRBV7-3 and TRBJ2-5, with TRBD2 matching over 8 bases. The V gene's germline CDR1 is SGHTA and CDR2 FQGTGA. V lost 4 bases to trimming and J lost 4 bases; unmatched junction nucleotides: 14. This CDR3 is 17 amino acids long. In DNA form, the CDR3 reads TGTGCCAGCAGCTCTGGACCGGGGGGGCCAAGAGGAGAGACCCAGTACTTC. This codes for CASSSGPGGPRGETQYF.

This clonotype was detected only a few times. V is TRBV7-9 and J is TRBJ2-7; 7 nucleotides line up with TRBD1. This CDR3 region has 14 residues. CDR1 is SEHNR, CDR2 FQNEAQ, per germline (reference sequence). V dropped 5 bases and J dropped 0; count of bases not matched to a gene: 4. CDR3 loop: CASSVRQGSYEQYF. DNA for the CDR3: TGTGCCAGCAGCGTCCGACAGGGCTCCTACGAGCAGTACTTC.

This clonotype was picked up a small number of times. The DNA for the CDR3 is TGCAGCGTGGGGACAGGGTCGGGCATCGGCTATGGCTACACCTTC. It yields the protein CSVGTGSGIGYGYTF. The J gene is TRBJ1-2, the V gene TRBV29-1, with TRBD1 matching 9 bases. The germline V gene has CDR1 SQVTM and CDR2 ANQGSEA. The CDR3 sequence is 15 residues long. Unmatched junction bases numbered 12, after V lost 6 bases and J lost 4 bases.

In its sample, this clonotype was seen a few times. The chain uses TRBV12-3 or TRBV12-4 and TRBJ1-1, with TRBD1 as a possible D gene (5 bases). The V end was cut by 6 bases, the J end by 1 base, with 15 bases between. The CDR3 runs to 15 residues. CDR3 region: CASSRGQGKNTEAFF. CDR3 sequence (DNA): TGTGCCAGCAGCCGTGGACAAGGCAAGAACACTGAAGCTTTCTTT.

The CDR3 sequence is CASSRRDPIYF. Written as DNA, the CDR3 is TGTGCCAGCAGCAGACGAGACCCCATATATTTT. The genes are TRBV12-3 or TRBV12-4 and TRBJ1-3; D unresolved. The length of the CDR3 is 11 residues. V lost 6 bases and J lost 11, with 11 bases in between.

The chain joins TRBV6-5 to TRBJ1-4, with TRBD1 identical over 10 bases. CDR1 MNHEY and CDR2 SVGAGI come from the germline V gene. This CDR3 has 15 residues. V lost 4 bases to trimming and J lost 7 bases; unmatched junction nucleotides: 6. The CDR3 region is CASSSLGQGPEKLFF. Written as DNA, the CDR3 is TGTGCCAGCAGTTCCCTGGGACAGGGGCCTGAAAAACTGTTTTTT.

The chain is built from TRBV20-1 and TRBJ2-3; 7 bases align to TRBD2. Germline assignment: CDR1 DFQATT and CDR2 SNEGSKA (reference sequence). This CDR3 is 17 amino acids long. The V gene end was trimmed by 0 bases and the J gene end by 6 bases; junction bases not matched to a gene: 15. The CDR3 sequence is CSARDAGRGGMWDTQYF. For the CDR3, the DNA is TGCAGTGCTAGAGATGCGGGGAGGGGCGGTATGTGGGATACGCAGTATTTT.

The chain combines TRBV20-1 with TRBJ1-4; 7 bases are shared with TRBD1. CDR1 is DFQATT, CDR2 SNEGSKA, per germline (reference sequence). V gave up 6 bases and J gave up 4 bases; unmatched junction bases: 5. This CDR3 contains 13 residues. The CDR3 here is CSANRDSNEKLFF. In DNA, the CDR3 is TGCAGTGCCAACCGGGACAGTAATGAAAAACTGTTTTTT.

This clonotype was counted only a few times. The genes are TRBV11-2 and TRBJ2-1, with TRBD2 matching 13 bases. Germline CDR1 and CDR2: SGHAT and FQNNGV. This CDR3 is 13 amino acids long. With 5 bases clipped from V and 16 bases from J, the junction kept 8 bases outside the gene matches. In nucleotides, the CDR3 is TGTGCCAGCAGCCCCGGGACTAGCGGGATACAATTCTTC. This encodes CASSPGTSGIQFF. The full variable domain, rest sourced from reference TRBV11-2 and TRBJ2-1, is EAGVAQSPRYKIIEKRQSVAFWCNPISGHATLYWYQQILGQGPKLLIQFQNNGVVDDSQLPKDRFSAERLKGVDSTLKIQPAKLEDSAVYLCASSPGTSGIQFFGPGTRLTVL.

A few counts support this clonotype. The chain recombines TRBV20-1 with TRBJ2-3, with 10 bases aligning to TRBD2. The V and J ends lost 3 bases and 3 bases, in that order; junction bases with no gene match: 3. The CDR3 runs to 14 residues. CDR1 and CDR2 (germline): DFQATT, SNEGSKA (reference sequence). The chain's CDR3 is CSASKLAGTDTQYF. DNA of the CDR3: TGCAGTGCTAGTAAACTAGCGGGGACAGATACGCAGTATTTT.

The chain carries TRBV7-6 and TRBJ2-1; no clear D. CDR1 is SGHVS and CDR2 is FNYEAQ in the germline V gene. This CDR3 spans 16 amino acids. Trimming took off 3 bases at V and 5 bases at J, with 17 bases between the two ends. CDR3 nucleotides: TGTGCCAGCAGCTTTAAAGGACCCCTATCCCACAATGAGCAGTTCTTC. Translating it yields CASSFKGPLSHNEQFF.

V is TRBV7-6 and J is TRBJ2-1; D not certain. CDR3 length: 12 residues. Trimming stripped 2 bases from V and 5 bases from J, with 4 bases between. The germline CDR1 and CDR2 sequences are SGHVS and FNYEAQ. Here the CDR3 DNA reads TGTGCCAGCAGCTTAACCAACAATGAGCAGTTCTTC. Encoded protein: CASSLTNNEQFF.

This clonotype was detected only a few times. The CDR3 loop is CASSSHMGGYEQYF. The CDR3, as DNA: TGTGCCAGCAGTTCTCATATGGGTGGTTACGAGCAGTACTTC. The chain is built from TRBV12-3 or TRBV12-4 and TRBJ2-7; D is uncertain. The CDR3 has 14 amino acids. Trimming took 4 bases from V and 4 from J, leaving 14 bases between them.